This entry lists 29 T cell receptor beta chains sequenced from one sample in a study of radiation and T cells in renal cell carcinoma. Clones were sequenced by immunoSEQ multiplex PCR, and TCRdb holds only the in-frame ones, with some missing. The sample has 140,000 to 150,000 clones; around 90% are singletons. Time point given: baseline pretreatment blood. Treatment: 15 Gy SBRT to primary tumor, nephrectomy 4 weeks later. Sequenced material: blood, taken from a patient whose treatment included radiotherapy and nephrectomy. These receptors were obtained from a woman in her seventies with renal cell carcinoma.

The chain combines TRBV6-1 with TRBJ1-6; perhaps TRBD1 as D (6 bases). The CDR3 has 14 residues. V lost 0 bases to trimming and J lost 6 bases, with 6 bases between them. The germline V gene has CDR1 MNHNS and CDR2 SASEGT. The CDR3, as DNA: TGTGCCAGCAGTGAAGCCAGGGGTAATTCACCCCTCCACTTT. Translation gives CASSEARGNSPLHF.

The V call is TRBV19, the J call TRBJ2-7, with a weak D call TRBD2 (5 bases). CDR3 size: 16 residues. With 2 bases removed from V and 0 bases from J, the gap between germline ends came to 14 bases. Germline-derived CDR1 and CDR2 are LNHDA and SQIVND (reference sequence). CDR3 in DNA: TGTGCCAGTAGTATACCAAGAGGGTCGAGCTCCTACGAGCAGTACTTC. It translates to CASSIPRGSSSYEQYF. Full variable domain (outside the CDR3, taken from reference TRBV19 and TRBJ2-7): DGGITQSPKYLFRKEGQNVTLSCEQNLNHDAMYWYRQDPGQGLRLIYYSQIVNDFQKGDIAEGYSVSREKKESFPLTVTSAQKNPTAFYLCASSIPRGSSSYEQYFGPGTRLTVT.

This chain joins TRBV30 and TRBJ2-7, with D hard to call. CDR1 is GTSNPN and CDR2 is SVGIG in the germline V gene (reference sequence). Between the trimmed V and J ends, which lost 4 bases and 1 base, there was a span of 8 bases. CDR3 size: 12 residues. CDR3 sequence (DNA): TGTGCCTGGACGGACGGATCCTACGAGCAGTACTTC. This translates into CAWTDGSYEQYF. The full variable domain, with the rest looked up from reference TRBV30 and TRBJ2-7, is SQTIHQWPATLVQPVGSPLSLECTVEGTSNPNLYWYRQAAGRGLQLLFYSVGIGQISSEVPQNLSASRPQDRQFILSSKKLLLSDSGFYLCAWTDGSYEQYFGPGTRLTVT.

The chain uses TRBV30 and TRBJ2-7, with 7 bases identical to TRBD1. J was trimmed by 2 bases and V by 4 bases; bases with no gene match: 2. The germline V gene has CDR1 GTSNPN and CDR2 SVGIG (reference sequence). CDR3 size: 12 residues. The CDR3 DNA follows: TGTGCCTGGACGACAGGGACCTACGAGCAGTACTTC. It translates to CAWTTGTYEQYF.

The chain employs TRBV18 and TRBJ1-4; no reliable D call. CDR3 length: 14 residues. V was pared by 1 base and J by 2 bases, with 5 bases between. The germline gives CDR1 KGHSH, CDR2 LQKENI. The CDR3 region is CASSPRATNEKLFF. CDR3 nucleotide sequence: TGTGCCAGCTCACCACGGGCGACTAATGAAAAACTGTTTTTT.

The chain is built from TRBV28 and TRBJ1-3, with D uncertain. The germline V and J ends were trimmed by 3 bases and 2 bases, with 11 bases remaining between them. CDR3 length: 15 residues. Germline V gene sequence: CDR1 MDHEN, CDR2 SYDVKM. CDR3 loop: CASSFPRRTGNTIYF. The CDR3, as DNA: TGTGCCAGCAGTTTTCCGCGCCGTACTGGAAACACCATATATTTT. Looking up the rest from reference TRBV28 and TRBJ1-3 gives the full variable domain: DVKVTQSSRYLVKRTGEKVFLECVQDMDHENMFWYRQDPGLGLRLIYFSYDVKMKEKGDIPEGYSVSREKKERFSLILESASTNQTSMYLCASSFPRRTGNTIYFGEGSWLTVV.

The chain joins TRBV21-1 to TRBJ1-4. TRBV21-1 is deemed a pseudogene. The CDR3 spans 16 residues. The CDR3 spells CASSSEGGRTNEKLFF. The DNA for the CDR3 is TGTGCCAGCAGTTCTGAAGGCGGGCGGACTAATGAAAAACTGTTTTTT.

On this clone itself: The same CDR3 is also encoded by other DNA sequences in this sample. The rearrangement uses TRBV27 and TRBJ2-3; TRBD2 agrees at 9 bases. V gave up 2 bases and J gave up 0 bases; unmatched junction bases: 3. Germline CDR1 reads MNHEY; CDR2 reads SMNVEV (reference sequence). The CDR3 runs 16 residues. CDR3 sequence reads: CASSLTAGGSTDTQYF. CDR3 DNA: TGTGCCAGCAGTTTAACAGCGGGGGGCAGCACAGATACGCAGTATTTT.

J is TRBJ1-2 and V is TRBV28; no definite D call. CDR1 and CDR2 (germline): MDHEN, SYDVKM. This CDR3 has 14 residues. Trimming removed 7 bases at V and 2 bases at J, with 14 bases between. The CDR3 protein is CASMGGQTNYGYTF. The CDR3 nucleotides read TGTGCCAGCATGGGTGGCCAGACGAACTATGGCTACACCTTC.

The V call is TRBV2, the J call TRBJ2-7; weak D call: TRBD1 (5 bases). In germline, CDR1 is SNHLY, CDR2 FYNNEI. The CDR3 has 14 amino acids. The V end was cut by 7 bases, the J end by 6 bases, with 19 bases between. CDR3 sequence reads: CASNPGRAISEQYF. In DNA form, the CDR3 reads TGTGCCAGCAACCCCGGCAGGGCAATAAGCGAGCAGTACTTC.

The V gene is TRBV30, the J gene TRBJ1-5; D is perhaps TRBD1 (6 bases). The germline gives CDR1 GTSNPN, CDR2 SVGIG (reference sequence). V lost 5 bases and J 1 base, leaving 12 bases between the germline ends. The CDR3 spans 14 residues. CDR3 nucleotide sequence: TGTGCCTGGGGGGGCAGAACAAGCAATCAGCCCCAGCATTTT. Its translation is CAWGGRTSNQPQHF.

The rearrangement joins TRBV6-6 to TRBJ2-5; 7 nucleotides align to TRBD2. CDR1 is MNHNY and CDR2 is SVGAGI in the germline V gene (reference sequence). The CDR3 runs to 16 residues. After removal of 6 bases from V and 1 base from J, the junction contained 11 bases not matched to a gene. The CDR3 loop reads CASRGSGVGPQETQYF. The CDR3 DNA follows: TGTGCCAGCAGAGGAAGCGGGGTTGGCCCCCAAGAGACCCAGTACTTC.

This chain connects TRBV5-1 to TRBJ1-1; D not certain. This CDR3 is 16 amino acids long. The V end lost 0 bases, the J end lost 2 bases, and 14 bases lay between the germline ends. CDR1 and CDR2 (germline): SGHRS, YFSETQ. CDR3 nucleotide sequence: TGCGCCAGCAGCTTGGTCGGGGTCACGACCAACACTGAAGCTTTCTTT. Translating gives CASSLVGVTTNTEAFF. Full variable domain (rest looked up from reference TRBV5-1 and TRBJ1-1): KAGVTQTPRYLIKTRGQQVTLSCSPISGHRSVSWYQQTPGQGLQFLFEYFSETQRNKGNFPGRFSGRQFSNSRSEMNVSTLELGDSALYLCASSLVGVTTNTEAFFGQGTRLTVV.

This sequence joins TRBV28 and TRBJ1-5; 8 nucleotides agree with TRBD1. Germline V gene data show CDR1 as MDHEN and CDR2 as SYDVKM. The CDR3 sequence is 15 residues long. Germline trimming cut 10 bases from V and 4 bases from J; bases unmatched to any gene: 12. The CDR3 DNA sequence: TGTGCCACCCGGACAGGGACCGTAGGAAATCAGCCCCAGCATTTT. Translating gives CATRTGTVGNQPQHF.

Details on this clone: Other DNA sequences from this sample encode an identical CDR3 as well. This rearrangement joins TRBV5-1 to TRBJ2-1; perhaps TRBD1 as D (6 bases). V gave up 0 bases and J gave up 7 bases, with 8 bases separating them. Germline loops: CDR1 SGHRS, CDR2 YFSETQ. This CDR3 has 13 amino acids. The CDR3 here is CASSLVQGNEQFF. As DNA, the CDR3 is TGCGCCAGCAGCTTGGTACAGGGAAATGAGCAGTTCTTC.

The chain employs TRBV9 and TRBJ2-7, with D perhaps TRBD1 or TRBD2 (7 bases each). The CDR3 contains 14 residues. Germline V CDR1 and CDR2: SGDLS, YYNGEE. V was pared by 3 bases and J by 6 bases, with 16 bases between. The CDR3 spells CASSATGRVGEQYF. Here the CDR3 DNA reads TGTGCCAGCAGCGCGACAGGGAGGGTAGGCGAGCAGTACTTC.

This chain uses TRBV7-2 with TRBJ2-2; 12 positions match TRBD1. The ends lost 4 bases at V and 4 bases at J; junction bases unmatched: 7. Germline CDR1 reads SGHTA; CDR2 reads FQGNSA. The CDR3 spans 17 residues. In DNA, the CDR3 is TGTGCCAGCAGCTCACGAAGGGACAGGGGGCGCACCGGGGAGCTGTTTTTT. Translated: CASSSRRDRGRTGELFF.

This clone appeared once. This chain connects TRBV30 to TRBJ2-4; 8 positions agree with TRBD1. Germline V lookup: CDR1 GTSNPN, CDR2 SVGIG (reference sequence). This CDR3 is 15 amino acids long. Trimming removed 3 bases from V and 3 bases from J; junction bases left unmatched: 7. The CDR3 DNA sequence: TGTGCCTGGAGCATACAGGGGGTTGACAAAAACATTCAGTACTTC. It specifies CAWSIQGVDKNIQYF.

This chain connects TRBV6-1 to TRBJ2-1; weak D call: TRBD2 (5 bases). Trimming left V 2 bases short and J 0 bases short, with 8 bases between. CDR1 and CDR2 from the germline V gene are MNHNS and SASEGT. The CDR3 totals 15 residues. The CDR3 region is CASSESGSSYNEQFF. Written as DNA, the CDR3 is TGTGCCAGCAGTGAAAGTGGGAGCTCCTACAATGAGCAGTTCTTC.

The chain couples TRBV9 to TRBJ1-5; D is perhaps TRBD1 (6 bases). The length of the CDR3 is 13 residues. Deletions cut 4 bases from V and 7 bases from J, with 12 bases between. Germline V CDR1 and CDR2: SGDLS, YYNGEE. The DNA for the CDR3 is TGTGCCAGCAGCAAGGGGGGGGGCCAGCCCCAGCATTTT. Translation gives CASSKGGGQPQHF. Full variable domain (rest looked up from reference TRBV9 and TRBJ1-5): DSGVTQTPKHLITATGQRVTLRCSPRSGDLSVYWYQQSLDQGLQFLIQYYNGEERAKGNILERFSAQQFPDLHSELNLSSLELGDSALYFCASSKGGGQPQHFGDGTRLSIL.

This clone was seen a handful of times. V is TRBV29-1 and J is TRBJ1-1, with a weak D call TRBD1 (5 bases). Germline lookup yields CDR1 SQVTM and CDR2 ANQGSEA. Trimming cost V 6 bases and J 1 base, with 9 bases left between them. This CDR3 spans 12 amino acids. CDR3 coding DNA: TGCAGCGTAGGACATTCGAACACTGAAGCTTTCTTT. It codes for CSVGHSNTEAFF. The complete variable domain, with remaining parts taken from reference TRBV29-1 and TRBJ1-1, reads SAVISQKPSRDICQRGTSLTIQCQVDSQVTMMFWYRQQPGQSLTLIATANQGSEATYESGFVIDKFPISRPNLTFSTLTVSNMSPEDSSIYLCSVGHSNTEAFFGQGTRLTVV.

The J gene is TRBJ1-2, the V gene TRBV6-5, with D perhaps TRBD1 (5 bases). The CDR3 runs 13 residues. Germline V gives CDR1 MNHEY, CDR2 SVGAGI. The V end was cut by 4 bases, the J end by 2 bases, with 8 bases between. The CDR3 coding sequence is TGTGCCAGCAGTTGGGGGGGAAACTATGGCTACACCTTC. Residues: CASSWGGNYGYTF.

The chain combines TRBV6-1 with TRBJ2-3; D is ambiguous. V was pared by 1 base and J by 2 bases, with 7 bases between. CDR1 is MNHNS, CDR2 SASEGT, per germline. The CDR3 totals 14 residues. This CDR3 reads CASSEGFPTDTQYF. CDR3 coding DNA: TGTGCCAGCAGTGAAGGGTTCCCCACAGATACGCAGTATTTT.

This chain's CDR3 is CASSQVLAGEYEQYF. The CDR3 DNA sequence: TGCGCCAGCAGCCAAGTCCTAGCGGGGGAATACGAGCAGTACTTC. V gene TRBV4-3 combines with J gene TRBJ2-7, with TRBD2 matching 10 bases. The CDR3 has 15 amino acids. V lost 1 base, J lost 4 bases, and 4 bases stayed unmatched. Germline lookup yields CDR1 LGHNA and CDR2 YSLEER.

The chain carries TRBV5-5 and TRBJ1-2; D remains unclear. CDR1 and CDR2 (germline): SGHKS, YYEKEE (reference sequence). The CDR3 covers 15 residues. The V end lost 3 bases, the J end lost 7 bases, and 19 bases lay between the germline ends. CDR3: CASSSLPARVLGYTF. The CDR3 DNA reads as TGTGCCAGCAGCTCCTTACCGGCCAGAGTTCTTGGCTACACCTTC.

V is TRBV10-3 and J is TRBJ1-3; unclear D gene. This CDR3 region has 13 residues. Germline V gene lookup returns CDR1 ENHRY and CDR2 SYGVKD. The V and J ends lost 3 bases and 7 bases respectively, with 10 bases between them. CDR3 region: CAISEASGNTIYF. CDR3 bases: TGTGCCATCAGTGAAGCTAGTGGGAACACCATATATTTT.

In regard to this clone: The same CDR3 can be traced to other DNA sequences in this sample. V and J are TRBV7-9 and TRBJ2-5; maybe TRBD1 (7 bases). V was pared by 3 bases and J by 5 bases, with 10 bases between. The V gene's germline CDR1 is SEHNR and CDR2 FQNEAQ (reference sequence). This CDR3 contains 13 residues. This CDR3 reads CASSLAGGETQYF. The CDR3 DNA follows: TGTGCCAGCAGCTTGGCAGGGGGGGAGACCCAGTACTTC.

This chain links TRBV7-2 with TRBJ2-4; 12 bases match TRBD2. Germline loops: CDR1 SGHTA, CDR2 FQGNSA. V lost 4 bases, J lost 0 bases, and 7 bases stayed unmatched. This CDR3 has 18 residues. Here the CDR3 DNA reads TGTGCCAGCAGCTCCCGAGGACTAGCGGGATTAGCCAAAAACATTCAGTACTTC. Translated: CASSSRGLAGLAKNIQYF.

V gene TRBV6-5 combines with J gene TRBJ2-2, with D possibly TRBD2 on 6 matching bases. CDR3 size: 16 residues. V was shortened by 2 bases and J by 1 base, with 11 bases between the two germline ends. CDR1 is MNHEY and CDR2 is SVGAGI in the germline V gene. CDR3 sequence (DNA): TGTGCCAGCAGTTACGGGGGGAAAGGGAACACCGGGGAGCTGTTTTTT. Translating gives CASSYGGKGNTGELFF.